This TCR beta chain was documented in a study of blood T cell repertoires in COVID-19. This table comes from immunoSEQ multiplex PCR, and its TCRdb copy is limited to in-frame clones, with some not included. The table lists some 94,000 clones, roughly 70% of them singletons. The material sequenced was peripheral blood. The clonotype was recovered from a woman in her fifties or sixties in a cohort sampled during active or convalescent COVID-19.

The DNA for the CDR3 is TGTGCCAGCTCACTTTCCCGGACAGGGATGGACATTCAGTACTTC. This sequence encodes CASSLSRTGMDIQYF. The chain employs TRBV18 and TRBJ2-4; 8 bases map to TRBD1. The germline gives CDR1 KGHSH, CDR2 LQKENI. The CDR3 spans 15 residues. V dropped 4 bases and J dropped 8; count of bases not matched to a gene: 10. Filled out from reference TRBV18 and TRBJ2-4, the complete variable domain reads NAGVMQNPRHLVRRRGQEARLRCSPMKGHSHVYWYRQLPEEGLKFMVYLQKENIIDESGMPKERFSAEFPKEGPSILRIQQVVRGDSAAYFCASSLSRTGMDIQYFGAGTRLSVL.